The following is a TCR beta chain sequence with its context. The data stem from a study of blood T cell repertoires in COVID-19. Turning to the study itself: The samples span acute and convalescent COVID-19 from the United States, Italy and Spain. The analysed material was cDNA or gDNA that came from T cells, B-cell-depleted T cells, or PBMCs.

In the original processing: Cell counts per sample came from amplifying reference gene primers. Profiling relied on immunoSEQ multiplex PCR, and the TCRdb table lists in-frame clones only, not all of them. Clonal size and the V and J genes are those of that table, whereas D and trimming came from the DNA. The sample includes 95,000 to 110,000 clones, 75% to 95% seen only once; the top ten take around 5.8%. Between the trimmed V and J ends, which lost 1 base and 5 bases, there was a span of 8 bases. The CDR3 extends over 13 amino acids. Per germline, CDR1 SQVTM and CDR2 ANQGSEA. The sample taken for sequencing was peripheral blood. This TCR derives from a human donor in a cohort sampled during active COVID-19. J is TRBJ2-2 and V is TRBV29-1; D remains ambiguous. Here the CDR3 DNA reads TGCAGCGTTGAAGGTCCCAAAACCGGGGAGCTGTTTTTT. Translating gives CSVEGPKTGELFF.